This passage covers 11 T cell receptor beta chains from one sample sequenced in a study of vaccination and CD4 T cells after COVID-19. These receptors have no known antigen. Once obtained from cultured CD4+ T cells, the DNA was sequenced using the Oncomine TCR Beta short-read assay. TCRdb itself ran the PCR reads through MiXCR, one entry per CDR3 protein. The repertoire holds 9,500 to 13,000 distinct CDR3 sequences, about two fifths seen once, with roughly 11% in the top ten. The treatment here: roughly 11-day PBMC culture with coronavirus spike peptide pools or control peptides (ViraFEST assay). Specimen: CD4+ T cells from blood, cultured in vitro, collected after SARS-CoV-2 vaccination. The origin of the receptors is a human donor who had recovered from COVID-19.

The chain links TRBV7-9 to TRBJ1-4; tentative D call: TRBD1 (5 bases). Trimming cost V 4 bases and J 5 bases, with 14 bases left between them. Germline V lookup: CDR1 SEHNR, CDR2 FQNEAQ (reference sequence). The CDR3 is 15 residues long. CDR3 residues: CASSWGGPGNEKLFF. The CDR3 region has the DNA TGTGCCAGCAGCTGGGGGGGACCGGGGAATGAAAAACTGTTTTTT.

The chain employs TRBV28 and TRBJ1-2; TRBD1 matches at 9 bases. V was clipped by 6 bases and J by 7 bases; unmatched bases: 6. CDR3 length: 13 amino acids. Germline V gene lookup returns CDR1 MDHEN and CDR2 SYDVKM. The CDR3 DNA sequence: TGTGCCAGCAGAAATACAGGGGGCTTTGGCTACACCTTC. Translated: CASRNTGGFGYTF.

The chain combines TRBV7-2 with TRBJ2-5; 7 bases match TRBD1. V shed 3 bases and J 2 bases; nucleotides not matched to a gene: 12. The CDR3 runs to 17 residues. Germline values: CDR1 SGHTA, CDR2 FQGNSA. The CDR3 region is CASSLGTQGRRQETQYF. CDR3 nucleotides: TGTGCCAGCAGCTTGGGGACACAGGGGCGTCGACAAGAGACCCAGTACTTC. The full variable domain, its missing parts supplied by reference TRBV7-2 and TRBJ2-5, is GAGVSQSPSNKVTEKGKDVELRCDPISGHTALYWYRQSLGQGLEFLIYFQGNSAPDKSGLPSDRFSAERTGGSVSTLTIQRTQQEDSAVYLCASSLGTQGRRQETQYFGPGTRLLVL.

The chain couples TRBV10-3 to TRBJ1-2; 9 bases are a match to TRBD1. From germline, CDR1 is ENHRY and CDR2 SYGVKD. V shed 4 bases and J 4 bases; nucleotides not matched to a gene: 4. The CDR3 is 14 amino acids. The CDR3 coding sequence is TGTGCCATCAGTGTGACAGGGGGTGGCTATGGCTACACCTTC. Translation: CAISVTGGGYGYTF.

The CDR3 sequence is CSARKTGGGGQPQHF. As DNA, the CDR3 is TGCAGTGCTAGAAAGACAGGGGGCGGCGGACAGCCCCAGCATTTT. The chain combines TRBV20-1 with TRBJ1-5, with 10 positions matching TRBD1. J was trimmed by 7 bases and V by 2 bases; bases with no gene match: 8. The CDR3 is made up of 15 amino acids. Germline CDR1 and CDR2: DFQATT and SNEGSKA (reference sequence).

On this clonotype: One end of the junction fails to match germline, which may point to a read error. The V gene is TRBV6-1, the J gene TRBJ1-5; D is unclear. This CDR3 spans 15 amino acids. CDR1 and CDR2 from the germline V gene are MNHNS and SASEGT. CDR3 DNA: TGTGCCAGCAGTCCCCGGGGTTCTGGCAATCAGCACCAGCATTTT. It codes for CASSPRGSGNQHQHF.

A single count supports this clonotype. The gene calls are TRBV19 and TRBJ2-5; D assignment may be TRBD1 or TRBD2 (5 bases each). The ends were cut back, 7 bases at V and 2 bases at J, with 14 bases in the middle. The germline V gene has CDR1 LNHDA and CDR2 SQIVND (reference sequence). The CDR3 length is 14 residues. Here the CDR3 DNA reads TGTGCCAGTAAGCCGGGACCGATTCAAGAGACCCAGTACTTC. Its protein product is CASKPGPIQETQYF.

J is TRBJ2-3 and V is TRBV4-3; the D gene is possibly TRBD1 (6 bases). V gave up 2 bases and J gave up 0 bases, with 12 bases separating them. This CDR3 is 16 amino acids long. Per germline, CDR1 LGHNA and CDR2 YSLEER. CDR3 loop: CASSQNHRASTDTQYF. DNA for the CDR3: TGCGCCAGCAGCCAAAACCACAGGGCTAGCACAGATACGCAGTATTTT.

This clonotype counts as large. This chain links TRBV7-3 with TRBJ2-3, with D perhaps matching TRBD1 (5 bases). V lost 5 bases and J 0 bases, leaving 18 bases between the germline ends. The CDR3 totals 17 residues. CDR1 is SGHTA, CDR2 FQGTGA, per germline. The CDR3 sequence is CASSPGPLRSSTDTQYF. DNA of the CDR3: TGTGCCAGCAGCCCAGGGCCATTAAGGTCTAGCACAGATACGCAGTATTTT.

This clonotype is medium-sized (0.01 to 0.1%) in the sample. The CDR3 DNA reads as TGCAGTGCTAGAGTTGGAGGGCGGAGTGAAGCTTTCTTT. Its translation: CSARVGGRSEAFF. This rearrangement joins TRBV20-1 to TRBJ1-1; no clear D gene. The ends were cut back, 1 base at V and 7 bases at J, with 13 bases in the middle. This CDR3 region has 13 residues. The germline V gene encodes CDR1 DFQATT and CDR2 SNEGSKA (reference sequence).

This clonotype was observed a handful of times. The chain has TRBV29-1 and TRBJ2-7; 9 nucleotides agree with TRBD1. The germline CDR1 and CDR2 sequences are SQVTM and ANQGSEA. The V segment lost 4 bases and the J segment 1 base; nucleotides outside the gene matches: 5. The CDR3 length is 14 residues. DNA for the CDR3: TGCAGCGTTGCAGGACAGGGGAGGTCCTACGAGCAGTACTTC. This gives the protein CSVAGQGRSYEQYF.